This T cell receptor beta chain is from a study of OX40 agonist ivuxolimab in advanced cancers. This table comes from immunoSEQ multiplex PCR, and its TCRdb copy is limited to in-frame clones, with some not included. Of tens of thousands of clones detected, 92% appear once; the ten largest clones hold 0.95% to 1.3%. CDR3 length: 13 amino acids. V lost 0 bases to trimming and J lost 7 bases, with 8 bases between them. Germline V gene data show CDR1 as MGHRA and CDR2 as YSYEKL. The sample here was CD4+ or CD8+ T cells sorted from blood, taken in a trial of the OX40 agonist ivuxolimab. The sequence came from an adult with an advanced solid tumor such as melanoma, head and neck, liver or kidney cancer. The genes are TRBV4-1 and TRBJ2-3; D is possibly TRBD1 or TRBD2 (6 bases each). The CDR3 region has the DNA TGCGCCAGCAGCCAAGAAGGGGGGAATACGCAGTATTTT. Translated, it gives CASSQEGGNTQYF.